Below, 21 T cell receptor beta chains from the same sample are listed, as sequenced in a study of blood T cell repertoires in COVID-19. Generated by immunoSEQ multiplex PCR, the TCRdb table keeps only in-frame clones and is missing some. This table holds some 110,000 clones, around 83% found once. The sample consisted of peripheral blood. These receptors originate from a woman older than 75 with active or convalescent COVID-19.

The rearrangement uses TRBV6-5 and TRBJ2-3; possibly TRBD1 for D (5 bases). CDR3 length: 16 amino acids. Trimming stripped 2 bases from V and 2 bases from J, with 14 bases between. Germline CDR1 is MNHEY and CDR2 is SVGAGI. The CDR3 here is CASSYTTPGYTDTQYF. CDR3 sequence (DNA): TGTGCCAGCAGTTACACAACACCAGGGTACACAGATACGCAGTATTTT.

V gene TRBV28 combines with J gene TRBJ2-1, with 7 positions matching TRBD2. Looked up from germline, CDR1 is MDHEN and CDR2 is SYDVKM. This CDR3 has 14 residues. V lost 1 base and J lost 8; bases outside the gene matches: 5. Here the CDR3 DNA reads TGTGCCAGCAGTTTATCGCGGGGGATTGATGAGCAGTTCTTC. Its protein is CASSLSRGIDEQFF.

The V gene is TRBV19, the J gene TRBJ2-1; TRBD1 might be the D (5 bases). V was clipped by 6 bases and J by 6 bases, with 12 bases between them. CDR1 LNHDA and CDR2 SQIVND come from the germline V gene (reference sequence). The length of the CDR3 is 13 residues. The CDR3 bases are TGTGCCAGTAGACAGGCCCCCTCCAATGAGCAGTTCTTC. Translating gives CASRQAPSNEQFF.

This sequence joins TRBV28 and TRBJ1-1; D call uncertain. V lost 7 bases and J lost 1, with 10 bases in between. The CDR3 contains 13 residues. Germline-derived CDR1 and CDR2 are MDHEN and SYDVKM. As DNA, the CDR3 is TGTGCCAGCACCAGTCCGTCGAACACTGAAGCTTTCTTT. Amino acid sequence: CASTSPSNTEAFF.

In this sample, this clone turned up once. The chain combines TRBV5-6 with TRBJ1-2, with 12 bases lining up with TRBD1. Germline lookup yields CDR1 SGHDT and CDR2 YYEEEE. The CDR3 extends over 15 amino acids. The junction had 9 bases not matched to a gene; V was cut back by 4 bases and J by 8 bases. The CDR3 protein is CASSGSGQGAAGYTF. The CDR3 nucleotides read TGTGCCAGCAGCGGGTCGGGACAGGGGGCGGCGGGCTACACCTTC.

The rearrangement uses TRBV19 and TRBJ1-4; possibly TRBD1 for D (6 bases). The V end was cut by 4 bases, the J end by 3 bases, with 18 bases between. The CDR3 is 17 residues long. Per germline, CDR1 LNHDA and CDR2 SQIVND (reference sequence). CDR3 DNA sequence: TGTGCCAGTAGTAGGCCAGGGGCTGGCCCAGCTAATGAAAAACTGTTTTTT. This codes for CASSRPGAGPANEKLFF. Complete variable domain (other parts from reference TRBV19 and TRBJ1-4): DGGITQSPKYLFRKEGQNVTLSCEQNLNHDAMYWYRQDPGQGLRLIYYSQIVNDFQKGDIAEGYSVSREKKESFPLTVTSAQKNPTAFYLCASSRPGAGPANEKLFFGSGTQLSVL.

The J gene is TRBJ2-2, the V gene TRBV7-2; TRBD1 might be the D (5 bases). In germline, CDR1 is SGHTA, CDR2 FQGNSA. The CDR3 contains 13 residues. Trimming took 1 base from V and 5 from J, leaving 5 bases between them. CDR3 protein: CASSLGQTGELFF. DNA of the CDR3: TGTGCCAGCAGCTTAGGACAGACCGGGGAGCTGTTTTTT.

The DNA for the CDR3 is TGTGCCAGCAGTGATGCCGGGAGCTCCTACAATGAGCAGTTCTTC. Amino acids: CASSDAGSSYNEQFF. This rearrangement joins TRBV6-4 to TRBJ2-1; a possible D gene is TRBD2 (6 bases). Germline CDR1 and CDR2: MRHNA and SNTAGT. CDR3 length: 15 amino acids. Trimming shortened V by 3 bases and J by 0 bases, and 9 bases separated the two germline ends.

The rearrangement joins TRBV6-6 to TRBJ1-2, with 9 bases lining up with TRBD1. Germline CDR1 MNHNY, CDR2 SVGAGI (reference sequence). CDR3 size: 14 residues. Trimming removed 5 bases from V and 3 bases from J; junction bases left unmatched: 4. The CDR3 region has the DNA TGTGCCAGCAGTACGGACAGGGGTGACTATGGCTACACCTTC. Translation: CASSTDRGDYGYTF.

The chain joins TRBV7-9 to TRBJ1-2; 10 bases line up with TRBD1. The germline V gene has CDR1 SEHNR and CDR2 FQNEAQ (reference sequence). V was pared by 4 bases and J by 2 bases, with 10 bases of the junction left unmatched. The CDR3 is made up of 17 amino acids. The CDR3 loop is CASSSTLRDRGNYGYTF. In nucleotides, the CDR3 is TGTGCCAGCAGCTCCACACTCCGGGACAGGGGCAACTATGGCTACACCTTC.

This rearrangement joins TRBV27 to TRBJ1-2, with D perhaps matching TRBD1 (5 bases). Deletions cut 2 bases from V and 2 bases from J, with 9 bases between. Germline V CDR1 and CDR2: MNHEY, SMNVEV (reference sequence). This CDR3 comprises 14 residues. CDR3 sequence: CASSLRGRNYGYTF. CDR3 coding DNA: TGTGCCAGCAGTTTAAGGGGCAGAAACTATGGCTACACCTTC.

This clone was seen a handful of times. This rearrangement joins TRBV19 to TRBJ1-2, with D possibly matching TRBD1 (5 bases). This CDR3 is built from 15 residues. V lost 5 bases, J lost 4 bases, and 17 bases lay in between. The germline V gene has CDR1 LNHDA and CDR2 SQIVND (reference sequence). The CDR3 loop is CASSRGSGSGYGYTF. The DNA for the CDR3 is TGTGCCAGTAGTCGGGGGAGTGGATCGGGCTATGGCTACACCTTC. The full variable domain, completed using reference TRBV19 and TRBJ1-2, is DGGITQSPKYLFRKEGQNVTLSCEQNLNHDAMYWYRQDPGQGLRLIYYSQIVNDFQKGDIAEGYSVSREKKESFPLTVTSAQKNPTAFYLCASSRGSGSGYGYTFGSGTRLTVV.

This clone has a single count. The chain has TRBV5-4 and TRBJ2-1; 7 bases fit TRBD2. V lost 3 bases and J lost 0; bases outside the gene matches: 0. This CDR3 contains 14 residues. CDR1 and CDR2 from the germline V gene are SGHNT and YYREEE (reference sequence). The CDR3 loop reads CASSWTSSYNEQFF. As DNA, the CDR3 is TGTGCCAGCAGCTGGACTAGCTCCTACAATGAGCAGTTCTTC.

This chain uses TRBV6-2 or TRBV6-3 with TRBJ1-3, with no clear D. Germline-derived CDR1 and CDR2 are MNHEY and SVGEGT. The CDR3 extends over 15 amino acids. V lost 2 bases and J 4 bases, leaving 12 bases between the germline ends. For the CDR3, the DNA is TGTGCCAGCAGTTACGGGCGCACCTCGGGAAACACCATATATTTT. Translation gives CASSYGRTSGNTIYF.

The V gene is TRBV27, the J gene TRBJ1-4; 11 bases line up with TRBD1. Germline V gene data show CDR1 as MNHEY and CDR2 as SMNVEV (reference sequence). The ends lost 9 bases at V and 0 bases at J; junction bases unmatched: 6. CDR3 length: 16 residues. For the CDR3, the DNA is TGTGCCAGTGGGGACAGGGGGGGAGCAACTAATGAAAAACTGTTTTTT. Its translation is CASGDRGGATNEKLFF.

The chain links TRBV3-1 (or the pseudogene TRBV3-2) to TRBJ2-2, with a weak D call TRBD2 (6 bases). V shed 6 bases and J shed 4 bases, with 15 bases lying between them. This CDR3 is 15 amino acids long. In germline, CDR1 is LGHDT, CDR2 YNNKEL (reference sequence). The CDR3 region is CASSRLVGPTGELFF. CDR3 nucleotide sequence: TGTGCCAGCAGTAGACTAGTGGGGCCCACCGGGGAGCTGTTTTTT.

DNA of the CDR3: TGTGCCAGTAACGTGGGGGGGGAAGAGACCCAGTACTTC. Translation: CASNVGGEETQYF. The chain combines TRBV19 with TRBJ2-5; 7 bases are a match to TRBD2. The germline CDR1 and CDR2 sequences are LNHDA and SQIVND (reference sequence). The CDR3 has 13 amino acids. The V segment lost 7 bases and the J segment 3 bases; nucleotides outside the gene matches: 5.

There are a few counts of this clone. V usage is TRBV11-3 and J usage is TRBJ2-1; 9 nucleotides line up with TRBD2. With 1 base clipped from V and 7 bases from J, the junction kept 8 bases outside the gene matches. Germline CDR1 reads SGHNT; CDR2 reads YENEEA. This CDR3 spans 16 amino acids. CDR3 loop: CASSLVGGLASNEQFF. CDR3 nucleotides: TGTGCCAGCAGCTTAGTGGGGGGACTAGCCTCTAATGAGCAGTTCTTC.

The CDR3 bases are TGTGCCAGCAGTTACACCAAGACAGTGGACTACGAGCAGTACTTC. It encodes CASSYTKTVDYEQYF. This chain joins TRBV6-2 or TRBV6-3 and TRBJ2-7; TRBD1 might be the D (5 bases). V lost 2 bases, J lost 3 bases, and 14 bases lay in between. The CDR3 is made up of 15 amino acids. Germline CDR1 reads MNHEY; CDR2 reads SVGEGT.

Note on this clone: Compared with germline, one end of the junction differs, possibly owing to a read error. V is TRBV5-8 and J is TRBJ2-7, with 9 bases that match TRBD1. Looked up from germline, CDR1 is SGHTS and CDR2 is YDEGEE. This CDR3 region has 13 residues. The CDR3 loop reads CASSPGTGLIPNF. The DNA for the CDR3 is TGTGCCAGCAGTCCCGGGACAGGGTTGATCCCGAACTTC.

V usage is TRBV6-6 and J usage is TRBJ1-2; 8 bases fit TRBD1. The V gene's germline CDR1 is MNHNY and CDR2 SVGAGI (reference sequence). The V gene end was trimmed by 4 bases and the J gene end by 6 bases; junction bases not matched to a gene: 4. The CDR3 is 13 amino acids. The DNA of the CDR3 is TGTGCCAGCAGTTTGACAGGGGCCAATGGCTACACCTTC. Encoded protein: CASSLTGANGYTF.